Presented here are 10 T cell receptor beta chains from one specimen sequenced in a study of tumour-infiltrating T cells in Burkitt lymphoma (TCRdb year 2020). To prepare the library, the immunoSEQ multiplex PCR assay was applied. In its TCRdb copy, this immuneACCESS table keeps in-frame sequences only and misses some clones. Where compared with another copy, unresolved V genes explain less than half of these, and the others have no known cause. The sample yields around 9,200 clones; approximately 65% were counted once. About 5.6% of the sample lies in the top ten. Sequenced sample: tumor tissue. The receptors shown here come from a human donor with diffuse large B-cell lymphoma.

This clone was seen more than once but under ten times. The chain links TRBV2 to TRBJ1-1; D gene ambiguous. CDR3 length: 13 amino acids. Trimming left V 2 bases short and J 6 bases short, with 10 bases between. CDR1 and CDR2 (germline): SNHLY, FYNNEI. CDR3 in DNA: TGTGCCAGCAGTGAAACCCCCTTTTCTGAAGCTTTCTTT. It is translated as CASSETPFSEAFF.

V is TRBV5-1 and J is TRBJ2-5; 10 nucleotides align to TRBD2. Germline V gene data show CDR1 as SGHRS and CDR2 as YFSETQ. The CDR3 is 16 amino acids. The trim removed 1 base at V and 5 bases at J, leaving 8 bases unmatched. The CDR3 DNA reads as TGCGCCAGCAGCTTGTCGGGTAGCGGGGGGTTGGAGACCCAGTACTTC. Protein sequence: CASSLSGSGGLETQYF.

The gene calls are TRBV2 and TRBJ1-2, with D unclear. Between the trimmed V and J ends, which lost 4 bases and 7 bases, there was a span of 16 bases. The CDR3 has 14 amino acids. Per the germline V gene, CDR1 is SNHLY and CDR2 is FYNNEI. CDR3 residues: CASSGTDLWGGYTF. DNA of the CDR3: TGTGCCAGCAGTGGCACAGACCTTTGGGGTGGCTACACCTTC.

The rearrangement joins TRBV7-9 to TRBJ1-6; no clear D. V was trimmed by 1 base and J by 8 bases, leaving 6 bases between them. The CDR3 totals 13 residues. Germline lookup yields CDR1 SEHNR and CDR2 FQNEAQ (reference sequence). The CDR3 sequence: CASSLVVDSPLHF. DNA of the CDR3: TGTGCCAGCAGCTTAGTTGTAGATTCACCCCTCCACTTT.

This clone was seen a single time. The chain links TRBV5-1 to TRBJ2-3; no firm D call. The germline V gene has CDR1 SGHRS and CDR2 YFSETQ. The V end was cut by 0 bases, the J end by 4 bases, with 12 bases between. This CDR3 has 15 residues. The chain's CDR3 is CASSLAVGVPDTQYF. CDR3 in DNA: TGCGCCAGCAGCTTGGCGGTTGGGGTCCCAGATACGCAGTATTTT.

The chain joins TRBV6-6 to TRBJ2-1; a possible D gene is TRBD2 (5 bases). The CDR3 covers 15 residues. Germline V gene sequence: CDR1 MNHNY, CDR2 SVGAGI (reference sequence). Trimming removed 5 bases from V and 7 bases from J, with 18 bases in between. In DNA, the CDR3 is TGTGCCAGCAGTCCCCGGCGGGTAGTGGGTAATGAGCAGTTCTTC. This codes for CASSPRRVVGNEQFF.

J is TRBJ2-1 and V is TRBV18; tentatively, D is TRBD2 (6 bases). Germline V gene data show CDR1 as KGHSH and CDR2 as LQKENI. V was cut by 3 bases and J by 8 bases, with 17 bases left in between. This CDR3 contains 15 residues. The CDR3 loop reads CASSPEAGGDDEQFF. The CDR3 DNA reads TGTGCCAGCTCACCCGAAGCCGGGGGTGATGATGAGCAGTTCTTC.

This clone was seen once. J is TRBJ1-5 and V is TRBV6-6, with D uncertain. The CDR3 length is 16 residues. The germline gives CDR1 MNHNY, CDR2 SVGAGI (reference sequence). Trimming cost V 2 bases and J 2 bases, with 13 bases left between them. The DNA of the CDR3 is TGTGCCAGCAGTTACGTGGAGGGTGCCGGCAATCAGCCCCAGCATTTT. This gives the protein CASSYVEGAGNQPQHF.

The chain has TRBV19 and TRBJ1-1; 7 nucleotides line up with TRBD1. Germline assignment: CDR1 LNHDA and CDR2 SQIVND (reference sequence). The CDR3 extends over 16 amino acids. With V trimmed by 5 bases and J by 3 bases, 12 bases remained unmatched. CDR3 sequence: CASSSLNRGKDTEAFF. In nucleotides, the CDR3 is TGTGCCAGTAGTTCCCTAAACAGGGGCAAGGACACTGAAGCTTTCTTT.

The chain employs TRBV27 and TRBJ1-1; no clear D gene. The length of the CDR3 is 14 residues. V dropped 0 bases and J dropped 0 bases, with 5 bases sitting between them. CDR1 is MNHEY, CDR2 SMNVEV, per germline (reference sequence). The CDR3 here is CASSLSAVNTEAFF. The CDR3 DNA reads TGTGCCAGCAGTTTATCAGCCGTGAACACTGAAGCTTTCTTT.